The 6 T cell receptor beta chains below were found in one sample sequenced in a study of T cell repertoires in cytomegalovirus infection. Each CDR3 protein gets one entry after TCRdb re-called the reads with MiXCR. Of about 20,000 distinct CDR3 sequences in the sample, 35% to 45% were seen once. Their antigens remain unidentified. The material was CD8+ T cells from cultured PBMCs, obtained from culture after CMV antigen stimulation. These receptors all come from a human donor in good health (CMV status not recorded). Some clones in this sample may be carry-over from other donors' samples.

This chain joins TRBV5-1 and TRBJ1-1; tentative D call: TRBD1 (6 bases). Germline V gene lookup returns CDR1 SGHRS and CDR2 YFSETQ. CDR3 size: 15 residues. V lost 4 bases and J lost 4, with 17 bases in between. The CDR3 DNA reads as TGCGCCAGCAGCGGGTCAGGGGCGGCGGCCACTGAAGCTTTCTTT. Its protein product is CASSGSGAAATEAFF.

The chain has TRBV9 and TRBJ2-7, with 7 bases matching TRBD1. V lost 4 bases, J lost 2 bases, and 9 bases stayed unmatched. Germline V gene lookup returns CDR1 SGDLS and CDR2 YYNGEE. The CDR3 extends over 15 amino acids. In DNA form, the CDR3 reads TGTGCCAGCAGCTTAGCACAGACAGGGACCTACGAGCAGTACTTC. It translates to CASSLAQTGTYEQYF. Variable domain in full (rest from reference TRBV9 and TRBJ2-7): DSGVTQTPKHLITATGQRVTLRCSPRSGDLSVYWYQQSLDQGLQFLIQYYNGEERAKGNILERFSAQQFPDLHSELNLSSLELGDSALYFCASSLAQTGTYEQYFGPGTRLTVT.

This clonotype was counted a few times. The CDR3 protein is CASSFSGRRYQPQHF. CDR3 bases: TGTGCCAGCAGCTTTTCGGGTCGGAGGTATCAGCCCCAGCATTTT. J is TRBJ1-5 and V is TRBV11-3; no firm D call. Germline loops: CDR1 SGHNT, CDR2 YENEEA. V gave up 3 bases and J gave up 5 bases, with 14 bases separating them. This CDR3 spans 15 amino acids. The full variable domain, completed using reference TRBV11-3 and TRBJ1-5, is EAGVVQSPRYKIIEKKQPVAFWCNPISGHNTLYWYLQNLGQGPELLIRYENEEAVDDSQLPKDRFSAERLKGVDSTLKIQPAELGDSAVYLCASSFSGRRYQPQHFGDGTRLSIL.

This chain joins TRBV11-2 and TRBJ1-4; 9 nucleotides match TRBD1. CDR1 is SGHAT, CDR2 FQNNGV, per germline. The CDR3 sequence is 15 residues long. With V trimmed by 4 bases and J by 7 bases, 7 bases remained unmatched. CDR3 nucleotide sequence: TGTGCCAGCAGCTCCCGAGCGGACAGGGGTGAAAAACTGTTTTTT. Protein product: CASSSRADRGEKLFF.

This clonotype was counted a few times. This chain joins TRBV11-2 and TRBJ2-7, with D unresolved. The CDR3 loop spans 14 amino acids. Germline V lookup: CDR1 SGHAT, CDR2 FQNNGV. Trimming removed 5 bases at V and 7 bases at J, with 18 bases between. The CDR3 here is CASSPLFPQEEQYF. The CDR3, as DNA: TGTGCCAGCAGCCCCCTATTCCCCCAAGAAGAGCAGTACTTC.

This clonotype was seen a few times. The chain combines TRBV5-1 with TRBJ2-7; D uncertain. The CDR3 contains 13 residues. Trimming stripped 2 bases from V and 2 bases from J, with 8 bases between. Germline CDR1 is SGHRS and CDR2 is YFSETQ. DNA for the CDR3: TGCGCCAGCAGCTTATCCGGTACCTACGAGCAGTACTTC. It yields the protein CASSLSGTYEQYF.